Listed below are T cell receptor beta chains from one sample, sequenced in a study of cytomegalovirus exposure and HLA in healthy donors. Clones were read by immunoSEQ multiplex PCR, and TCRdb kept only the in-frame ones, dropping some. The sample consists of some 130,000 clones, about 80% of them appearing once. The sample comprised PBMCs. These receptors were taken from a human donor in good health. Each CDR3 is given with its conserved first and last residue. A D gene is named only where the DNA matches it firmly. Clone size is not always given. Where it is, it says once, few, many or a class for expanded clones.

D: TRBD1
J: TRBJ1-3
V: TRBV7-2
size: .
CDR3: CASSVPGYRTGGNTIYF
DNA: TGTGCCAGCAGCGTCCCGGGGTATAGGACAGGTGGAAACACCATATATTTT

D: .
J: TRBJ2-2
V: TRBV4-1
size: .
CDR3: CASSHVGGVQASPGELFF
DNA: TGCGCCAGCAGCCATGTCGGAGGGGTTCAGGCTTCTCCCGGGGAGCTGTTTTTT

D: .
J: TRBJ1-1
V: TRBV7-3
size: .
CDR3: CASWRWTLRGTEAFF
DNA: TGTGCCAGTTGGCGTTGGACCCTTAGGGGAACTGAAGCTTTCTTT

D: TRBD2
J: TRBJ2-3
V: TRBV25-1
size: .
CDR3: CASSEATSVYTDTQYF
DNA: TGTGCCAGCAGTGAGGCGACTAGCGTATACACAGATACGCAGTATTTT

D: .
J: TRBJ2-1
V: TRBV4-1
size: .
CDR3: CASSPTLATYNEQFF
DNA: TGCGCCAGCAGCCCTACCCTTGCCACCTACAATGAGCAGTTCTTC

D: .
J: TRBJ1-1
V: TRBV15
size: .
CDR3: CATSRVMNTEAFF
DNA: TGTGCCACCAGCAGAGTTATGAACACTGAAGCTTTCTTT

D: TRBD2
J: TRBJ2-3
V: TRBV5-1
size: .
CDR3: CASSLGTSGGAWDTQYF
DNA: TGCGCCAGCAGCCTAGGGACTAGCGGGGGGGCCTGGGATACGCAGTATTTT

D: TRBD1
J: TRBJ2-3
V: TRBV6-1
size: .
CDR3: CASSVGQGIATQYF
DNA: TGTGCCAGCAGTGTGGGACAGGGCATCGCTACGCAGTATTTT

D: .
J: TRBJ2-3
V: TRBV5-1
size: .
CDR3: CASSLVAQHTDTQYF
DNA: TGCGCCAGCAGCTTGGTGGCCCAACACACAGATACGCAGTATTTT

D: .
J: TRBJ1-2
V: TRBV6-1
size: .
CDR3: CASSAGGGNYGYTF
DNA: TGTGCCAGCAGTGCCGGTGGGGGGAACTATGGCTACACCTTC

D: .
J: TRBJ2-7
V: TRBV25-1
size: .
CDR3: CASSVETEYEQYF
DNA: TGTGCCAGCAGCGTTGAGACAGAGTACGAGCAGTACTTC

D: TRBD1
J: TRBJ2-2
V: TRBV5-1
size: .
CDR3: CASSRTGENTGELFF
DNA: TGCGCCAGCAGCCGGACAGGGGAGAACACCGGGGAGCTGTTTTTT

D: TRBD1
J: TRBJ1-2
V: TRBV6-1
size: .
CDR3: CASRKTGAHGYTF
DNA: TGTGCCAGCAGAAAGACAGGGGCCCATGGCTACACCTTC

D: TRBD1
J: TRBJ2-2
V: TRBV6-1
size: .
CDR3: CASSVVQGDTGELFF
DNA: TGTGCCAGCAGTGTTGTACAGGGGGACACCGGGGAGCTGTTTTTT

D: TRBD1
J: TRBJ1-1
V: TRBV4-1
size: few
CDR3: CASSTGTASLRAFF
DNA: TGCGCCAGCAGCACCGGGACAGCCTCCCTGAGAGCTTTCTTT

D: TRBD1
J: TRBJ2-1
V: TRBV7-6
size: .
CDR3: CASSHGQGDAINEQFF
DNA: TGTGCCAGCAGCCACGGACAGGGGGACGCCATCAATGAGCAGTTCTTC

D: .
J: TRBJ2-5
V: TRBV7-2
size: .
CDR3: CASSFRGAIFIFETQYF
DNA: TGTGCCAGCAGCTTCCGGGGGGCAATTTTTATATTTGAGACCCAGTACTTC

D: .
J: TRBJ2-1
V: TRBV19
size: .
CDR3: CASSEGVSYNEQFF
DNA: TGTGCCAGTAGCGAGGGAGTCTCCTACAATGAGCAGTTCTTC

D: TRBD1
J: TRBJ1-2
V: TRBV11-2
size: .
CDR3: CASSRTSGQGGGGYTF
DNA: TGTGCCAGCAGCCGAACTTCGGGACAGGGCGGGGGTGGCTACACCTTC

D: .
J: TRBJ1-5
V: TRBV28
size: .
CDR3: CASTYNPGGPNQPQHF
DNA: TGTGCCAGCACTTACAACCCTGGGGGCCCCAATCAGCCCCAGCATTTT

D: TRBD2
J: TRBJ2-7
V: TRBV13
size: .
CDR3: CASRPKTSGTYEQYF
DNA: TGTGCCAGCCGCCCCAAGACTAGCGGGACCTACGAGCAGTACTTC

D: .
J: TRBJ2-1
V: TRBV7-3
size: .
CDR3: CASSLNSLSYNEQFF
DNA: TGTGCCAGCAGCTTAAATAGTCTATCCTACAATGAGCAGTTCTTC

D: TRBD1
J: TRBJ1-2
V: TRBV2
size: once
CDR3: CASIPQGGLGGYTF
DNA: TGTGCCAGCATACCGCAGGGGGGCCTGGGTGGCTACACCTTC

D: TRBD1
J: TRBJ2-1
V: TRBV18
size: .
CDR3: CASSLGQDYNEQFF
DNA: TGTGCCAGCTCACTGGGACAGGACTACAATGAGCAGTTCTTC

D: .
J: TRBJ1-1
V: TRBV11-2
size: .
CDR3: CASSLEIIPMNTEAFF
DNA: TGTGCCAGCAGCTTAGAGATTATACCTATGAACACTGAAGCTTTCTTT

D: TRBD2
J: TRBJ2-7
V: TRBV6-6
size: .
CDR3: CASSYLTSGPTYEQYF
DNA: TGTGCCAGCAGTTACTTAACTAGCGGCCCGACCTACGAGCAGTACTTC

D: .
J: TRBJ2-3
V: TRBV6-5
size: .
CDR3: CASSYKSGAPRYTQYF
DNA: TGTGCCAGCAGTTACAAGTCAGGGGCACCCAGATATACGCAGTATTTT

D: TRBD1
J: TRBJ1-1
V: TRBV7-8
size: .
CDR3: CASSSEQGFETEAFF
DNA: TGTGCCAGCAGCTCTGAACAGGGGTTCGAGACTGAAGCTTTCTTT

D: .
J: TRBJ1-6
V: TRBV7-9
size: .
CDR3: CASSLGSSYNSPLHF
DNA: TGTGCCAGCAGCTTAGGCAGCTCCTATAATTCACCCCTCCACTTT

D: TRBD1
J: TRBJ1-4
V: TRBV9
size: once
CDR3: CASSVAAGGIVNEKLFF
DNA: TGTGCCAGCAGCGTAGCGGCAGGGGGCATCGTTAATGAAAAACTGTTTTTT

D: TRBD2
J: TRBJ2-5
V: TRBV18
size: .
CDR3: CASSLTGTSGGVEQYF
DNA: TGTGCCAGCTCACTAACCGGGACTAGCGGGGGAGTTGAGCAGTACTTC

D: TRBD2
J: TRBJ2-7
V: TRBV27
size: .
CDR3: CASSITSGLSYEQYF
DNA: TGTGCCAGCAGTATAACTAGCGGACTCTCCTACGAGCAGTACTTC

D: .
J: TRBJ1-1
V: TRBV6-1
size: .
CDR3: CASRIGQTNTEAFF
DNA: TGTGCCAGCAGGATTGGACAAACGAACACTGAAGCTTTCTTT

D: TRBD1
J: TRBJ2-5
V: TRBV7-2
size: .
CDR3: CASSLGRGQETQYF
DNA: TGTGCCAGCAGCCTGGGCAGGGGGCAAGAGACCCAGTACTTC

D: .
J: TRBJ2-5
V: TRBV19
size: .
CDR3: CASSRTADTQYF
DNA: TGTGCCAGTAGTCGGACAGCCGATACCCAGTACTTC

D: TRBD1
J: TRBJ2-1
V: TRBV5-4
size: .
CDR3: CASYDRGAPSSYNEQFF
DNA: TGTGCCAGCTACGACAGGGGAGCCCCAAGCTCCTACAATGAGCAGTTCTTC

D: .
J: TRBJ1-5
V: TRBV6-5
size: few
CDR3: CASSLQYSNQPQHF
DNA: TGTGCCAGCAGCCTCCAGTATAGCAATCAGCCCCAGCATTTT

D: TRBD2
J: TRBJ2-1
V: TRBV7-2
size: .
CDR3: CASSLRLAGRYNEQFF
DNA: TGTGCCAGCAGCTTAAGACTAGCGGGGAGGTACAATGAGCAGTTCTTC

D: .
J: TRBJ2-7
V: TRBV6-1
size: .
CDR3: CASRITGRSSYEQYF
DNA: TGTGCCAGCAGAATCACAGGGAGAAGCTCCTACGAGCAGTACTTC

D: .
J: TRBJ2-7
V: TRBV4-2
size: .
CDR3: CASSQDPGSPYEQYF
DNA: TGTGCCAGCAGCCAAGACCCAGGGTCCCCCTACGAGCAGTACTTC

D: .
J: TRBJ1-6
V: TRBV6-6
size: .
CDR3: CASKTVGGLHSPLHF
DNA: TGTGCCAGCAAAACTGTAGGGGGATTACACTCACCCCTCCACTTT

D: .
J: TRBJ1-4
V: TRBV27
size: .
CDR3: CASSLLSRGEKLFF
DNA: TGTGCCAGCAGTTTATTAAGCAGGGGTGAAAAACTGTTTTTT

D: .
J: TRBJ2-7
V: TRBV6-5
size: .
CDR3: CASSYGDSSYEQYF
DNA: TGTGCCAGCAGTTACGGAGACAGCTCCTACGAGCAGTACTTC

D: .
J: TRBJ2-1
V: TRBV19
size: .
CDR3: CASTSAGAYNEQFF
DNA: .

D: .
J: TRBJ2-2
V: TRBV7-9
size: .
CDR3: CASSLGAQKNTGELFF
DNA: TGTGCCAGCAGCTTAGGGGCCCAGAAGAACACCGGGGAGCTGTTTTTT

D: .
J: TRBJ2-3
V: TRBV28
size: .
CDR3: CASSSAVTQYF
DNA: TGTGCCAGCAGTTCGGCGGTTACGCAGTATTTT